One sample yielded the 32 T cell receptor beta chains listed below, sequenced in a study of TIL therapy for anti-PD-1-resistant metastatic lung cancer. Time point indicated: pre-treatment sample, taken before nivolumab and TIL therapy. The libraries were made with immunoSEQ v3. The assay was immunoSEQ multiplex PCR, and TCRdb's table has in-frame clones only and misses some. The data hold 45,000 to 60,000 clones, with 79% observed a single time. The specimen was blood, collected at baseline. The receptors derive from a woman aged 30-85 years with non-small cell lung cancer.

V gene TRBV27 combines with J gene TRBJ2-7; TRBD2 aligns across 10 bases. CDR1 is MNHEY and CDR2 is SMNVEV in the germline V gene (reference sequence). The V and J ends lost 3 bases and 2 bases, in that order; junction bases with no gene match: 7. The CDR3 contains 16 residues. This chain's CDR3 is CASSFSPSGSTYEQYF. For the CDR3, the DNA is TGTGCCAGCAGTTTCTCTCCTAGCGGGAGCACCTACGAGCAGTACTTC.

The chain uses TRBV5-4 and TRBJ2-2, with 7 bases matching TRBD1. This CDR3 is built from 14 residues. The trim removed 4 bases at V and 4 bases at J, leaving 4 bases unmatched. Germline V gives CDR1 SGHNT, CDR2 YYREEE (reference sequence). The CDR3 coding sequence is TGTGCCAGCAGCCCGGGACAGCTCACCGGGGAGCTGTTTTTT. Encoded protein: CASSPGQLTGELFF.

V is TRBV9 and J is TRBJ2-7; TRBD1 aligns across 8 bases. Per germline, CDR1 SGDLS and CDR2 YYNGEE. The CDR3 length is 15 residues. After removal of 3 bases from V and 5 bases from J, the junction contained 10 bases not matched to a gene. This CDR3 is CASSATQGAWDEQYF. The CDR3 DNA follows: TGTGCCAGCAGCGCCACTCAGGGGGCTTGGGACGAGCAGTACTTC.

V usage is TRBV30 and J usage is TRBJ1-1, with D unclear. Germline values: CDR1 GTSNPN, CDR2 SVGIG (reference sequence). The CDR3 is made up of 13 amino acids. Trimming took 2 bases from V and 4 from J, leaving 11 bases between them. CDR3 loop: CAWSRTETTEAFF. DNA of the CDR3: TGTGCCTGGAGTCGGACCGAAACCACTGAAGCTTTCTTT.

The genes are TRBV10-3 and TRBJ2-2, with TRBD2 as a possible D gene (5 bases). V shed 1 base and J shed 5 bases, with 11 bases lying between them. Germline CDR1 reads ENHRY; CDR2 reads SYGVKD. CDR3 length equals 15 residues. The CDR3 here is CAISEFSGETGELFF. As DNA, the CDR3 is TGTGCCATCAGTGAGTTCTCCGGGGAGACCGGGGAGCTGTTTTTT.

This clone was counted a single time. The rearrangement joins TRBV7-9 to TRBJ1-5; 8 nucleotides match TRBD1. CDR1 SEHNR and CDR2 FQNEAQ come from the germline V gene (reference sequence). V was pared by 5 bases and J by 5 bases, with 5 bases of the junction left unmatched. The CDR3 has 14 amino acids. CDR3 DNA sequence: TGTGCCAGCAGCCCCCAGGGGGCCCATCAGCCCCAGCATTTT. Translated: CASSPQGAHQPQHF.

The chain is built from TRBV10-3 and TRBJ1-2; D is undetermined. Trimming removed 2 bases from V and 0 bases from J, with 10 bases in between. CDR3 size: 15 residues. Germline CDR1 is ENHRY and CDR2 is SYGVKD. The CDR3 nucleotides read TGTGCCATCAGTGAGAACACTAAAGCTAACTATGGCTACACCTTC. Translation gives CAISENTKANYGYTF.

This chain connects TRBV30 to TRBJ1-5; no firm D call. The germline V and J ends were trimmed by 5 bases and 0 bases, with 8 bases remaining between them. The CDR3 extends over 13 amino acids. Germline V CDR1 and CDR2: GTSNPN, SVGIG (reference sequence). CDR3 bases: TGTGCCTGGTCGACAAATAGCAATCAGCCCCAGCATTTT. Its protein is CAWSTNSNQPQHF.

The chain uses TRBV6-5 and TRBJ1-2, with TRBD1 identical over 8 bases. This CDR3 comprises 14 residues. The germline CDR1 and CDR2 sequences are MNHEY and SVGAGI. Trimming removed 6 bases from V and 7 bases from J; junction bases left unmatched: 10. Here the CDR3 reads CASRPGQGHPGYTF. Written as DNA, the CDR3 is TGTGCCAGCAGACCCGGACAGGGACATCCTGGCTACACCTTC.

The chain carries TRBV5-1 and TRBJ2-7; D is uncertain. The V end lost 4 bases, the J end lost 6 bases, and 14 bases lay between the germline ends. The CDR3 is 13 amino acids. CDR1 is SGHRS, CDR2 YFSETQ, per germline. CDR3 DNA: TGCGCCAGCAGCAACCCGGGCGGATTCGAGCAGTACTTC. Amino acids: CASSNPGGFEQYF.

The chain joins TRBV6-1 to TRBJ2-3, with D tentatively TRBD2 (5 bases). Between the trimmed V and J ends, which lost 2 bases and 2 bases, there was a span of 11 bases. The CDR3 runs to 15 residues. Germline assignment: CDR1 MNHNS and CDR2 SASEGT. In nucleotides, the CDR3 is TGTGCCAGCAGTGAACTGGCTAGCCCCACAGATACGCAGTATTTT. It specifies CASSELASPTDTQYF.

The CDR3 DNA is TGTGCCAGCAGCCGTGGGGCAGAGAGCTCTGGAAACACCATATATTTT. Residues: CASSRGAESSGNTIYF. The chain links TRBV4-2 to TRBJ1-3; possible D gene TRBD1, 5 bases. The ends were cut back, 4 bases at V and 0 bases at J, with 13 bases in the middle. The CDR3 is made up of 16 amino acids. Germline CDR1 reads LGHNA; CDR2 reads YNFKEQ.

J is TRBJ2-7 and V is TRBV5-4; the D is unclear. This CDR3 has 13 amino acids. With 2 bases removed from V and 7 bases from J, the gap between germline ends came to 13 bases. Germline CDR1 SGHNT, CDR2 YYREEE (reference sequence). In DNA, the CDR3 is TGTGCCAGCAGCTTCATGTCATCAGGTGAGCAGTACTTC. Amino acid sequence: CASSFMSSGEQYF.

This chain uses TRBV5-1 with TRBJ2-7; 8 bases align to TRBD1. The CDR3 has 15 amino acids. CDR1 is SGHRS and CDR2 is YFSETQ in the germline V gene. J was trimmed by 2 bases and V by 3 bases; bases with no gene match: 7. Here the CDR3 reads CASSWGTGPTYEQYF. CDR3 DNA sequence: TGCGCCAGCAGCTGGGGGACAGGTCCTACCTACGAGCAGTACTTC. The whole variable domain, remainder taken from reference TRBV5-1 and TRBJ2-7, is KAGVTQTPRYLIKTRGQQVTLSCSPISGHRSVSWYQQTPGQGLQFLFEYFSETQRNKGNFPGRFSGRQFSNSRSEMNVSTLELGDSALYLCASSWGTGPTYEQYFGPGTRLTVT.

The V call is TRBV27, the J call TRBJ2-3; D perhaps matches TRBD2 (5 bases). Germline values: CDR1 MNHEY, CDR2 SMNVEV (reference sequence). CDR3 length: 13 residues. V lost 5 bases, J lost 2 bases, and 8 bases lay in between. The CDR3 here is CASSIDYTDTQYF. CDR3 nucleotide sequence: TGTGCCAGCAGTATTGACTACACAGATACGCAGTATTTT.

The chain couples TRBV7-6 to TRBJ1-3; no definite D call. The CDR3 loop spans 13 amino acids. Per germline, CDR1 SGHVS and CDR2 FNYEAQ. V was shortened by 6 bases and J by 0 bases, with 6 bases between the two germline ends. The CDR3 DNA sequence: TGTGCCAGCAGTCGGGGCTCTGGAAACACCATATATTTT. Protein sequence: CASSRGSGNTIYF.

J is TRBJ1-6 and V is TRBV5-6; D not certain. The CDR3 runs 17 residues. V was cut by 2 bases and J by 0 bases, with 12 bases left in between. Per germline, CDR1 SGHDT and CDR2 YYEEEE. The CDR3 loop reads CASSFGKTSSYNSPLHF. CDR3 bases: TGTGCCAGCAGCTTTGGAAAGACGAGCTCCTATAATTCACCCCTCCACTTT.

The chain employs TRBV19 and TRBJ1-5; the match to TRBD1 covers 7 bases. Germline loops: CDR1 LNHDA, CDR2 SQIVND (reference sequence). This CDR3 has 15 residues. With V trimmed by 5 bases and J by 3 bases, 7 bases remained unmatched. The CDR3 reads CASSPYRGPNQPQHF. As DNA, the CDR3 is TGTGCCAGTAGTCCCTACAGGGGCCCCAATCAGCCCCAGCATTTT.

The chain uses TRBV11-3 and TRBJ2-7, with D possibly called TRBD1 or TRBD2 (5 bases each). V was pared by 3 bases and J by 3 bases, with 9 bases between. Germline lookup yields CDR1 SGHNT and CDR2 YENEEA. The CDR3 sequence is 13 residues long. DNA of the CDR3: TGTGCCAGCAGCTTTGGGGGAGTCTACGAGCAGTACTTC. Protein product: CASSFGGVYEQYF.

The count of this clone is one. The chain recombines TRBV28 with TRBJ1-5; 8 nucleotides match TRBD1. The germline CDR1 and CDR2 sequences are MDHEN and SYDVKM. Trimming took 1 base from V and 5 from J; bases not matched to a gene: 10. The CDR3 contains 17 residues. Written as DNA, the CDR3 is TGTGCCAGCAGTTTATATGGGGGGGACAGGCCCCATCAGCCCCAGCATTTT. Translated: CASSLYGGDRPHQPQHF.

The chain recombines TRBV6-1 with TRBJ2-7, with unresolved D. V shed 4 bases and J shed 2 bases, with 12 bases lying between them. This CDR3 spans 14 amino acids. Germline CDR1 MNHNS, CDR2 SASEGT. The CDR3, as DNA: TGTGCCAGCAGTGCCCCCACTTGGCCCTACGAGCAGTACTTC. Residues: CASSAPTWPYEQYF.

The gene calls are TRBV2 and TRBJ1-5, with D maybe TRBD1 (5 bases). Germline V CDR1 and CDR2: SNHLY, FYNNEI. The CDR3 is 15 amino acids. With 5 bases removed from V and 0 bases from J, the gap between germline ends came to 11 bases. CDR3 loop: CASSFSRDSNQPQHF. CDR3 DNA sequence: TGTGCCAGCAGTTTTTCCAGGGATAGCAATCAGCCCCAGCATTTT.

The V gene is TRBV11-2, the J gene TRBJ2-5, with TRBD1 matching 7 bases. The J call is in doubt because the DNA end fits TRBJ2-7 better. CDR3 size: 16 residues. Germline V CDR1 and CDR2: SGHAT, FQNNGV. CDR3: CASSPLPGQVDYEQYF. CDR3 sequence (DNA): TGTGCCAGCAGCCCGCTACCCGGACAGGTTGACTACGAGCAGTACTTC.

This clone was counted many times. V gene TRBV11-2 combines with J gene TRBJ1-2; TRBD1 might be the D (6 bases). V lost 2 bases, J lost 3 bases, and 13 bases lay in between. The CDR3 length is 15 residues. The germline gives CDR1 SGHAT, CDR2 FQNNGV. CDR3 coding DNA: TGTGCCAGCAGCTTACGAGGGGGACAATACTATGGCTACACCTTC. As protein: CASSLRGGQYYGYTF. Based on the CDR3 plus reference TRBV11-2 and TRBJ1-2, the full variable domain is EAGVAQSPRYKIIEKRQSVAFWCNPISGHATLYWYQQILGQGPKLLIQFQNNGVVDDSQLPKDRFSAERLKGVDSTLKIQPAKLEDSAVYLCASSLRGGQYYGYTFGSGTRLTVV.

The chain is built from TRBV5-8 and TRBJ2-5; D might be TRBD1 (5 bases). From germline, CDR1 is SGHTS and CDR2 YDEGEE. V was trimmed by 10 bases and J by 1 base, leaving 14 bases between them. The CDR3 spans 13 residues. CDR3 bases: TGTGCCCTGGGGTGGGGCGTCCAAGAGACCCAGTACTTC. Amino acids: CALGWGVQETQYF.

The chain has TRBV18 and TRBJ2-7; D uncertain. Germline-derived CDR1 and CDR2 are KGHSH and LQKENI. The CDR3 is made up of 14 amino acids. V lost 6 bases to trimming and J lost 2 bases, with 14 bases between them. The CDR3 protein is CASSTSPGPYEQYF. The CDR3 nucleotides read TGTGCCAGCTCGACGTCTCCTGGGCCCTACGAGCAGTACTTC.

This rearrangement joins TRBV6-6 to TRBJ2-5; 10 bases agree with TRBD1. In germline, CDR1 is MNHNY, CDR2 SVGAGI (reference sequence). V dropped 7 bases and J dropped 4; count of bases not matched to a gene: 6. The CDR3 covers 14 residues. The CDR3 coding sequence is TGTGCCAGCACAGGACAGGGGGATCTAGAGACCCAGTACTTC. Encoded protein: CASTGQGDLETQYF.

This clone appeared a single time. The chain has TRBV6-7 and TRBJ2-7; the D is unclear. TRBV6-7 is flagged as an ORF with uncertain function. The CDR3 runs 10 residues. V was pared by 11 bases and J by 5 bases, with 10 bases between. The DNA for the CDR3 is TGTGCCCAGCAATTCCACGAGCAGTACTTC. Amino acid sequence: CAQQFHEQYF.

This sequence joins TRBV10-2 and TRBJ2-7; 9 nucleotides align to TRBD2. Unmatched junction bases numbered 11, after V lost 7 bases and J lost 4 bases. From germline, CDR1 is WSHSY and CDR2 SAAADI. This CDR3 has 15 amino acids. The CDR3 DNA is TGCGCCAGCAACGAGTTGGCGGGGGGGACATACGAGCAGTACTTC. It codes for CASNELAGGTYEQYF.

The CDR3 is CASSQASGGNQPQHF. The CDR3, as DNA: TGCGCCAGCAGCCAAGCCTCAGGGGGGAATCAGCCCCAGCATTTT. The V call is TRBV4-3, the J call TRBJ1-5, with 7 positions matching TRBD1. Germline assignment: CDR1 LGHNA and CDR2 YSLEER. V shed 1 base and J 4 bases; nucleotides not matched to a gene: 4. The CDR3 has 15 residues.

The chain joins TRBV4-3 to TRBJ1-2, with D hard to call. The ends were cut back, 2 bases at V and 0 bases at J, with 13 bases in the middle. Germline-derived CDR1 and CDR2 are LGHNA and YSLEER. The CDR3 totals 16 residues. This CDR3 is CASSQQTDSSNYGYTF. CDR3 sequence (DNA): TGCGCCAGCAGCCAACAGACGGATTCCTCTAACTATGGCTACACCTTC.

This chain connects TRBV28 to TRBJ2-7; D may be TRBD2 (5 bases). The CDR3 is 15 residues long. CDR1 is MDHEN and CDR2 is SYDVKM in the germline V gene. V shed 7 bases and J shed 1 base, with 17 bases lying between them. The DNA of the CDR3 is TGTGCCAGCACCCCCGTCGGGGTCGGGTCCTACGAGCAGTACTTC. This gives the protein CASTPVGVGSYEQYF.